The rows below give T cell receptor beta chains drawn from one sample of a study of neurological immune-mediated disorders. TCRdb ran MiXCR on the 5' RACE reads and lists one entry per CDR3 protein. The sample includes some 30,000 distinct CDR3 sequences, roughly 21% of them seen just once. The specimen was PBMCs. These TCRs come from a woman in her sixties in good health. Each CDR3 is given with its conserved first and last residue. D genes are given only for firm matches. The size entry is marked missing in some rows and otherwise reads once, few, many or a size class.

many | NA | TRBJ2-3 | TRBV4-2 | CASSQDYRRLITDTQYF | TGTGCCAGCAGCCAAGATTATCGGAGACTAATCACAGATACGCAGTATTTT
many | NA | TRBJ1-2 | TRBV29-1 | CSVESSRGYTF | TGCAGCGTTGAGTCCTCCCGCGGCTACACCTTC
many | NA | TRBJ1-1 | TRBV5-1 | CASSGDQGTEAFF | TGCGCCAGCAGCGGTGACCAGGGGACTGAAGCTTTCTTT
NA | TRBD2 | TRBJ2-7 | TRBV27 | CASSPTSGKNYEQYF | TGTGCCAGCAGTCCAACTAGCGGGAAGAACTACGAGCAGTACTTC
NA | TRBD1 | TRBJ1-5 | TRBV5-5 | CASSGQGSNQPQHF | TGTGCCAGCAGCGGACAGGGGAGCAATCAGCCCCAGCATTTT
NA | NA | TRBJ1-1 | TRBV7-2 | CASSLVSAGLAFF | TGTGCCAGCAGCTTAGTTTCGGCGGGTTTAGCTTTCTTT
many | TRBD1 | TRBJ1-2 | TRBV7-3 | CASSPGTGYGYTF | TGTGCCAGCAGCCCCGGGACAGGATATGGCTACACCTTC
many | NA | TRBJ1-1 | TRBV6-5 | CASLLNTRAFF | TGTGCCAGCCTCCTCAATACAAGGGCTTTCTTT
NA | NA | TRBJ2-2 | TRBV27 | CASSLGGPGELFF | TGTGCCAGCAGTTTGGGGGGCCCCGGGGAGCTGTTTTTT
many | NA | TRBJ2-5 | TRBV7-9 | CASSPRETQYF | TGTGCCAGCAGCCCTAGAGAGACCCAGTACTTC
many | TRBD1 | TRBJ2-7 | TRBV5-1 | CASAGQGNSYEQYF | TGCGCCAGTGCGGGACAGGGCAATTCCTACGAGCAGTACTTC
many | TRBD2 | TRBJ2-7 | TRBV6-5 | CASRPSRTSGYEQYF | TGTGCCAGCAGACCGAGCAGGACTAGCGGATACGAGCAGTACTTC
many | NA | TRBJ1-1 | TRBV20-1 | CSALHARTEAFF | TGCAGTGCCTTACATGCGAGGACTGAAGCTTTCTTT
many | NA | TRBJ2-2 | TRBV5-5 | CASSGVPTGELFF | TGTGCCAGCAGCGGGGTCCCCACCGGGGAGCTGTTTTTT
many | NA | TRBJ2-4 | TRBV7-8 | CASSLALNSVAKNIQYF | TGTGCCAGCAGCTTAGCTCTTAATTCTGTAGCCAAAAACATTCAGTACTTC
many | NA | TRBJ2-2 | TRBV12-3/TRBV12-4 | CASSHIQGGTGELFF | TGTGCCAGCAGTCACATACAGGGTGGTACCGGGGAGCTGTTTTTT
many | TRBD1 | TRBJ2-7 | TRBV5-5 | CASSRHPGQGADTYF | TGTGCCAGCAGCAGACATCCGGGACAGGGGGCGGACACGTACTTC
many | TRBD1 | TRBJ2-7 | TRBV10-3 | CAITRDRGPYEQYF | TGTGCCATCACCCGGGACAGGGGGCCCTACGAGCAGTACTTC
many | TRBD1 | TRBJ1-2 | TRBV7-3 | CASSLGQGYGYTF | TGTGCCAGCAGCTTAGGACAGGGCTATGGCTACACCTTC
many | NA | TRBJ1-1 | TRBV5-1 | CASSFSRPGATEAFF | TGCGCCAGCAGCTTCTCCCGTCCGGGAGCCACTGAAGCTTTCTTT
many | NA | TRBJ1-1 | TRBV7-2 | CASSQGRIEAFF | TGTGCCAGCAGCCAGGGGAGGATTGAAGCTTTCTTT
NA | TRBD1 | TRBJ1-5 | TRBV19 | CASSGQGRQPQHF | TGTGCCAGTAGCGGACAGGGGAGGCAGCCCCAGCATTTT
many | NA | TRBJ2-1 | TRBV7-3 | CASSPGTDGRNEQFF | TGTGCCAGCAGCCCCGGGACAGATGGGAGGAATGAGCAGTTCTTC
many | TRBD1 | TRBJ2-3 | TRBV9 | CASSVAGTGGPDTQYF | TGTGCCAGCAGCGTAGCCGGGACAGGGGGTCCAGATACGCAGTATTTT
NA | TRBD2 | TRBJ2-1 | TRBV29-1 | CSVEGLLAGGSTYNEQFF | TGCAGCGTTGAGGGCCTACTAGCGGGAGGGTCCACCTACAATGAGCAGTTCTTC
many | TRBD2 | TRBJ2-7 | TRBV7-2 | CASSARGLAEPYEQYF | TGTGCCAGCAGCGCGCGGGGACTAGCGGAACCCTACGAGCAGTACTTC
many | TRBD2 | TRBJ2-2 | TRBV28 | CASSLRGRALGELFF | TGTGCCAGCAGTTTACGGGGGAGGGCCCTCGGGGAGCTGTTTTTT
NA | NA | TRBJ1-5 | TRBV20-1 | CSVIPGPNQPQHF | TGCAGTGTCATCCCAGGTCCCAATCAGCCCCAGCATTTT
many | TRBD2 | TRBJ2-2 | TRBV5-5 | CASSWSPGTSGSTGELFF | TGTGCCAGCAGCTGGTCCCCTGGGACTAGCGGGAGCACCGGGGAGCTGTTTTTT
many | NA | TRBJ2-3 | TRBV4-3 | CASSQDPTDTQYF | TGCGCCAGCAGCCAAGATCCCACAGATACGCAGTATTTT
few | NA | TRBJ1-6 | TRBV4-2 | CASSQGTDSPLHF | TGTGCCAGCAGCCAAGGGACGGATTCACCCCTCCACTTT
once | NA | TRBJ2-7 | TRBV9 | CASSAGVSSYEQYF | TGTGCCAGCAGCGCGGGGGTTAGCTCCTACGAGCAGTACTTC
once | NA | TRBJ2-6 | TRBV4-3 | CASSQKTGWANVLTF | TGCGCCAGCAGCCAAAAAACAGGGTGGGCCAACGTCCTGACTTTC
many | NA | TRBJ1-1 | TRBV9 | CASSVGDPGDTEAFF | TGTGCCAGCAGCGTAGGGGACCCTGGGGACACTGAAGCTTTCTTT
many | NA | TRBJ1-5 | TRBV5-1 | CASSPWGAGNQPQHF | TGCGCCAGCAGCCCCTGGGGCGCCGGGAATCAGCCCCAGCATTTT
many | NA | TRBJ2-2 | TRBV5-5 | CASSLVQPNTGELFF | TGTGCCAGCAGCTTGGTTCAACCGAACACCGGGGAGCTGTTTTTT
once | NA | TRBJ2-2 | TRBV29-1 | CSVAVHTTGELFF | TGCAGCGTTGCAGTCCACACCACCGGGGAGCTGTTTTTT
many | NA | TRBJ2-7 | TRBV7-9 | CASSLTDSDLREQYF | TGTGCCAGCAGCTTAACCGACAGTGACCTACGTGAGCAGTACTTC
many | NA | TRBJ1-6 | TRBV12-3/TRBV12-4 | CASSQPGHKPLHF | TGTGCCAGCAGCCAGCCGGGACACAAACCCCTCCACTTT
many | TRBD2 | TRBJ2-1 | TRBV7-2 | CASSELAGRYNEQFF | TGTGCCAGCAGCGAACTAGCGGGAAGATACAATGAGCAGTTCTTC
many | TRBD1 | TRBJ1-2 | TRBV11-1 | CASSPSTGGRNGYTF | TGTGCCAGCAGCCCATCGACAGGGGGCCGGAATGGCTACACCTTC
many | NA | TRBJ2-5 | TRBV4-1 | CASSQDDGLEETQYF | TGCGCCAGCAGCCAAGATGACGGCCTAGAAGAGACCCAGTACTTC
many | NA | TRBJ1-1 | TRBV7-2 | CASSPRTETEAFF | TGTGCCAGCAGCCCTAGGACGGAGACTGAAGCTTTCTTT
NA | NA | TRBJ2-3 | TRBV5-1 | CASSLGRSSGTADTQYF | TGCGCCAGCAGCTTGGGGAGGAGCAGCGGAACAGCAGATACGCAGTATTTT
many | NA | TRBJ2-7 | TRBV7-2 | CASSLYPETSYEQYF | TGTGCCAGCAGCTTATATCCGGAAACATCCTACGAGCAGTACTTC
medium-sized | TRBD2 | TRBJ2-3 | TRBV4-2 | CASSWLAGGRTDTQYF | TGTGCCAGCAGCTGGCTAGCGGGGGGGCGTACAGATACGCAGTATTTT
many | TRBD1 | TRBJ2-1 | TRBV5-1 | CASSLGTGRSNEQFF | TGCGCCAGCAGCTTGGGGACAGGGAGGTCCAATGAGCAGTTCTTC
many | NA | TRBJ2-1 | TRBV5-1 | CASSLTRGTVDEQFF | TGCGCCAGCAGCTTAACTAGAGGCACAGTTGATGAGCAGTTCTTC
few | NA | TRBJ2-7 | TRBV27 | CAAPARRISYEQYF | TGTGCCGCCCCGGCTCGACGGATTTCCTACGAGCAGTACTTC
many | NA | TRBJ2-2 | TRBV5-1 | CASSLYQLNTGELFF | TGCGCCAGCAGTCTGTACCAGCTCAACACCGGGGAGCTGTTTTTT
many | NA | TRBJ2-5 | TRBV29-1 | CSVEGWGLQETQYF | TGCAGCGTTGAAGGATGGGGGCTGCAAGAGACCCAGTACTTC
many | TRBD1 | TRBJ2-1 | TRBV7-8 | CASSTRTGLFLNEQFF | TGTGCCAGCAGCACCCGGACAGGGTTGTTTCTTAATGAGCAGTTCTTC
NA | NA | TRBJ2-1 | TRBV5-1 | CASSPGQGPYNEQFF | TGCGCCAGCAGCCCCGGGCAGGGCCCCTACAATGAGCAGTTCTTC
many | TRBD2 | TRBJ2-1 | TRBV3-1 | CASSQVSGSHYNEQFF | TGTGCCAGCAGCCAAGTCAGCGGGAGCCACTACAATGAGCAGTTCTTC
NA | TRBD1 | TRBJ2-2 | TRBV7-8 | CASSPNEGAIGELFF | TGTGCCAGCAGCCCGAATGAGGGGGCGATCGGGGAGCTGTTTTTT